Presented here are 3 T cell receptor beta chains from one specimen sequenced in a study of blood T cell repertoires in COVID-19. The data were produced by immunoSEQ multiplex PCR, yet TCRdb's version contains in-frame clones alone and is incomplete. This sample has 70,000 to 85,000 clones, with around nine tenths found just once. Sequencing used peripheral blood. These receptors were collected from a woman aged 60-75 years with acute or convalescent COVID-19.

V usage is TRBV28 and J usage is TRBJ2-3, with 10 bases fitting TRBD2. Germline assignment: CDR1 MDHEN and CDR2 SYDVKM. V trimming: 3 bases; J trimming: 4 bases; junction bases outside the gene matches: 7. This CDR3 is 16 amino acids long. The CDR3 sequence: CASSLVSGRASDTQYF. The CDR3 DNA follows: TGTGCCAGCAGTTTGGTAAGCGGGAGGGCTTCAGATACGCAGTATTTT.

This chain connects TRBV12-2 to TRBJ2-7; TRBD2 is the table's D call, not checked against the DNA. TRBV12-2 corresponds to a pseudogene. This CDR3 region has 15 residues. The CDR3 spells CASLLTSLLKYEQYF. CDR3 DNA: TGTGCAAGTCTCTTAACTTCCTTGCTCAAGTACGAGCAGTACTTC.

The V and J genes are TRBV3-1 (or the pseudogene TRBV3-2) and TRBJ2-3, with 7 nucleotides matching TRBD2. Germline CDR1 is LGHDT and CDR2 is YNNKEL (reference sequence). The CDR3 consists of 16 residues. J gave up 3 bases and V 1 base, and 7 bases lay outside the gene matches. The chain's CDR3 is CASSQVDSGSTDTQYF. The CDR3 DNA is TGTGCCAGCAGCCAAGTAGATAGCGGGTCGACAGATACGCAGTATTTT.